This is a list of T cell receptor beta chains from one sample in a study of Siglec-9 on CD8 T cells in melanoma. Here immunoSEQ multiplex PCR was the method, and the copy in TCRdb shows in-frame clones only, minus some. The sample records about 1,400 clones, less than 80% being singletons. The specimen sequenced was Siglec-9+ CD8+ T cells sorted from blood. Receptors were obtained from a human donor in good health. The CDR3 runs from the conserved cysteine through the conserved F or W. D genes are given only for firm matches. Expanded clones get a size class; other rows say once, few or many, or leave the size out.

TRBV5-1	.	TRBJ2-2	few	TGCGCCAGCAGCTCACAGGGTAAAAGCACCGGGGAGCTGTTTTTT	CASSSQGKSTGELFF
TRBV7-3	.	TRBJ1-1	.	TGTGCCAGCAGCTCACCCCCGCGAGCTTTCTTT	CASSSPPRAFF
TRBV6-1	.	TRBJ2-2	.	TGTGCCAGCAGTGAGGGGACGGATACCGGGGAGCTGTTTTTT	CASSEGTDTGELFF
TRBV19	.	TRBJ1-1	.	TGTGCCAGTAGTATGCTTCGGGACGCGAGTTGGGACACTGAAGCTTTCTTT	CASSMLRDASWDTEAFF
TRBV15	.	TRBJ2-6	.	TGTGCCACCAGCAGAGATGGGGGGACTGGGGCCAACGTCCTGACTTTC	CATSRDGGTGANVLTF
TRBV27	TRBD1	TRBJ2-1	.	TGTGCCAGCAGTCCGGTGACCGGGACAGGGCCTAATGAGCAGTTCTTC	CASSPVTGTGPNEQFF
TRBV6-4	TRBD2	TRBJ2-1	medium-sized	TGTGCCAGCAGTGGGACTAGCGGCTCCTACAATGAGCAGTTCTTC	CASSGTSGSYNEQFF
TRBV13	TRBD2	TRBJ2-2	.	TGTGCCAGCAGCCCCCCACCGGGACTAGTGAACACCGGGGAGCTGTTTTTT	CASSPPPGLVNTGELFF
TRBV28	TRBD1	TRBJ2-3	.	TGTGCCAGCAGTTTAGGGACAGGGGACACAGATACGCAGTATTTT	CASSLGTGDTDTQYF
TRBV6-1	TRBD1	TRBJ2-7	.	TGTGCCAGCAGTGAACCCGGGACAGGTAGATTGGAGCAGTACTTC	CASSEPGTGRLEQYF
TRBV27	.	TRBJ2-1	.	TGTGCCAGCAGTTCCTTTCTGAGCGTACACTCCTACAATGAGCAGTTCTTC	CASSSFLSVHSYNEQFF
TRBV6-1	.	TRBJ2-5	.	TGTGCCAGCAGTGAAGGGCAGGGGACCGGGCCGAAAGAGACCCAGTACTTC	CASSEGQGTGPKETQYF
TRBV19	TRBD2	TRBJ2-6	.	TGTGCCAGTAGTATAGATAGCGGGGCTGGGGCCAACGTCCTGACTTTC	CASSIDSGAGANVLTF
TRBV28	TRBD1	TRBJ2-3	large	TGTGCCAGCAGTTTGGGACAGGGACACACAGATACGCAGTATTTT	CASSLGQGHTDTQYF
TRBV6-5	.	TRBJ1-4	once	TGTGCCAGCAGTTACACGGGTAGCGGTAGGGAACTGTTTTTT	CASSYTGSGRELFF
TRBV30	TRBD1	TRBJ1-5	.	TGTGCCTGGAGTCGGGGACAGCATAGCAATCAGCCCCAGCATTTT	CAWSRGQHSNQPQHF
TRBV28	TRBD1	TRBJ1-5	once	TGTGCCAGCAGTTTGACAGGGGGCGGGGGGCAGCCCCAGCATTTT	CASSLTGGGGQPQHF
TRBV7-9	.	TRBJ2-5	.	TGTGCCAGCAGCTTACCGGGACCCGGGACCCAGTACTTC	CASSLPGPGTQYF
TRBV29-1	.	TRBJ1-1	few	TGCAGCGTGGGGGAGAACACTGAAGCTTTCTTT	CSVGENTEAFF
TRBV4-3	.	TRBJ2-6	.	TGCGCCAGCAGCTCATGCGACGTCACAAAGTCGGGCCAACGTCTGACTTTC	CASSSCDVTKSGQRLTF
TRBV4-1	TRBD1	TRBJ1-4	.	TGCGCCAGCAGCCAAAGGACAGGGGCGTTGAATGAAAAACTGTTTTTT	CASSQRTGALNEKLFF
TRBV23-1	TRBD2	TRBJ2-7	.	TGCGCCAGCAGTCAGCCTCGCCCCATAGCGGGGGGGACATTCTACGAGCAGTACTTC	CASSQPRPIAGGTFYEQYF
TRBV4-2	TRBD2	TRBJ2-7	.	TGTGCCAGCAGCGCGGAGTGGGAGGGCCCTCGGTACGAGCAGTACTTC	CASSAEWEGPRYEQYF
TRBV27	TRBD2	TRBJ2-7	hyperexpanded	TGTGCCAGCAGCTCCCGAGCGGGGAGGGCCTACGAGCAGTACTTC	CASSSRAGRAYEQYF
TRBV4-2	.	TRBJ2-3	few	TGTGCCAGCAGCCAAACCCTAGCCGGCGGCACAGATACGCAGTATTTT	CASSQTLAGGTDTQYF
TRBV6-4	TRBD2	TRBJ2-1	.	TGTGCCAGCAGTGAAACGGGGGGGGGAAATGAGCAGTTCTTC	CASSETGGGNEQFF
TRBV6-9	.	TRBJ2-7	.	TGTGCCAGCAGTGAATCCCCAGGGAGCTCCTACGAGCAGTACTTC	CASSESPGSSYEQYF
TRBV11-2	.	TRBJ2-3	.	TGTGCCAGCAGCCCTTGGACAGCTAGCACAGATACGCAGTATTTT	CASSPWTASTDTQYF
TRBV30	.	TRBJ1-1	few	TGTGCCTGGAGTCTTTGGGGGAACACTGAAGCTTTCTTT	CAWSLWGNTEAFF
TRBV10-1	.	TRBJ2-2	.	TGCGCCAGCAGTGCCGGGGACGGACACACCGGGGAGCTGTTTTTT	CASSAGDGHTGELFF
TRBV6-1	.	TRBJ2-1	.	TGTGCCAGCAGTGAAATATCGAGATACAATGAGCAGTTCTTC	CASSEISRYNEQFF
TRBV27	.	TRBJ2-3	.	TGTGCCAGCAGTTTCAACCCGGGACTTAGCACAGATACGCAGTATTTT	CASSFNPGLSTDTQYF
TRBV21-1	.	TRBJ2-1	.	TGTGCCAGCAGCAAATTAAGGATGGCGCGGGACGGGAACAATGAGCAGTTCTTC	CASSKLRMARDGNNEQFF
TRBV6-1	TRBD2	TRBJ2-7	few	TGTGCCAGCAGTGAGGGGGCTAGCGGGAGTTACGAGCAGTACTTC	CASSEGASGSYEQYF
TRBV29-1	TRBD1	TRBJ2-1	few	TGCAGCGTTGAACGACAGGGATACGGGGATGAGCAGTTCTTC	CSVERQGYGDEQFF
TRBV25-1	.	TRBJ1-4	.	TGTGCCAGCAGTGAATTCCCACCGCCGGGGACGACTAATGAAAAACTGTTTTTT	CASSEFPPPGTTNEKLFF
TRBV6-1	.	TRBJ2-5	few	TGTGCCAGCAGTGAACCTACACTGGTAGTCTCCCAGTACTTC	CASSEPTLVVSQYF
TRBV6-1	.	TRBJ2-1	few	TGTGCCAGCAGTGGTCAAAGCGGCTCGTACAATGAGCAGTTCTTC	CASSGQSGSYNEQFF
TRBV6-6	.	TRBJ1-2	.	TGTGCTTGGACTGTTAAGCATGGCTACACCTTC	CAWTVKHGYTF
TRBV28	.	TRBJ2-5	.	TGTGCCAGCAGTTTCAGTCAGAGCGAGCAAGAGACCCAGTACTTC	CASSFSQSEQETQYF
TRBV19	TRBD2	TRBJ2-7	.	TGTGCCAGTAGCCCCGGGACTAGCGGGACCTACGAGCAGTACTTC	CASSPGTSGTYEQYF
TRBV27	.	TRBJ2-7	.	TGTGCCAGCAGTCCGAGGGACGGTGTCTACGAGCAGTACTTC	CASSPRDGVYEQYF
TRBV2	.	TRBJ2-3	.	TGTGCCAGCAGTGAAGGCATGGGAGTGGCAGATACGCAGTATTTT	CASSEGMGVADTQYF
TRBV2	.	TRBJ1-3	.	TGTGCCAGCAGTGATGGGGCAGGGGGAAACACCATATATTTT	CASSDGAGGNTIYF
TRBV6-4	TRBD2	TRBJ2-1	large	TGTGCCAGCAGTGACTCGACTAGCGGGAGCAATGAGCAGTTCTTC	CASSDSTSGSNEQFF
TRBV6-6	TRBD2	TRBJ2-3	.	TGTGCCAGCAGTGGAAGACTAGCGGAGAGCACAGATACGCAGTATTTT	CASSGRLAESTDTQYF
TRBV6-4	TRBD1	TRBJ2-1	few	TGTGCCAGCAGCAACAACCCGGGACAGGGGGCGGGTGAGCAGTTCTTC	CASSNNPGQGAGEQFF
TRBV6-1	.	TRBJ2-1	.	TGTGCCAGCAGTTTGACCGAAGCCAATGAGCAGTTCTTC	CASSLTEANEQFF
TRBV27	TRBD1	TRBJ2-1	once	TGTGCCAGCAGTCCCAGGGGGACCTACAATGAGCAGTTCTTC	CASSPRGTYNEQFF
TRBV29-1	.	TRBJ2-5	.	TGCAGCGTTAGATGGGGGGCCCGGGAGACCCAGTACTTC	CSVRWGARETQYF
TRBV21-1	.	TRBJ1-1	few	TGTGCCAGCAGCAAAGCAGGGGGCACTGAAGCTTTCTTT	CASSKAGGTEAFF
TRBV7-7	.	TRBJ2-1	few	TGTGCTAGCAGCGAGTCACAGGACAATGAGCAGTTCTTC	CASSESQDNEQFF
TRBV5-6	TRBD2	TRBJ2-1	.	TGTGCCAGCAGCTTGCGCGGGAGCTCCTACAATGAGCAGTTCTTC	CASSLRGSSYNEQFF
TRBV10-3	TRBD2	TRBJ2-7	once	TGTGCCACGACTAGCGGGAGTTACGAGCAGTACTTC	CATTSGSYEQYF
TRBV15	.	TRBJ2-7	.	TGTGCCACCAGCAGAGCACACGAGCAGTACTTC	CATSRAHEQYF
TRBV7-9	TRBD1	TRBJ1-2	.	TGTGCCAGCAGCTTAGCATCCGGGACAGGGAGTGGCTACACCTTC	CASSLASGTGSGYTF
TRBV6-4	.	TRBJ2-1	.	TGTGCCAGCAGTGACTCAGAGTATAATGAGCAGTTCTTC	CASSDSEYNEQFF